This T cell receptor (beta chain) was recorded in a study of glioma-infiltrating T cells. Trimming stripped 4 bases from V and 0 bases from J, with 25 bases between. The CDR3 runs 20 residues. Germline lookup yields CDR1 KGHDR and CDR2 SFDVKD. The iRepertoire nested amplicon-rescue multiplex PCR amplified TCR alpha and beta CDR3s from RNA. MiXCR was run by TCRdb on the multiplex PCR reads, yielding one entry per CDR3 protein. Counted here are about 400,000 distinct CDR3 sequences, about two fifths occurring once; the ten biggest clones make up around 13%. This clonotype was obtained from a human donor with low-grade glioma or glioblastoma, undergoing nonglioma brain surgery, or in good health (not recorded which). The material sequenced was glioma tissue, nonneoplastic brain tissue, or PBMCs (not recorded which). The V call is TRBV24-1, the J call TRBJ2-3; weak D call: TRBD2 (5 bases). Here the CDR3 DNA reads TGTGCCACCAGTGACCACGCCGGAGGACTCGACGAAATAAGCACAGATACGCAGTATTTT. It codes for CATSDHAGGLDEISTDTQYF.